The following is a TCR beta chain sequence with its context. The sample belongs to a study of T cells in Graves' hyperthyroidism and ophthalmopathy. This CDR3 is built from 18 residues. Germline V gene lookup returns CDR1 DFQATT and CDR2 SNEGSKA (reference sequence). V was shortened by 0 bases and J by 0 bases, with 18 bases between the two germline ends. The source material, RNA transcripts, was used to amplify TCR beta CDR3 regions. The primer set for the first-round RT-PCR of the TCR CDR3 was HTBI. Each CDR3 protein is one row after TCRdb ran MiXCR on the multiplex PCR reads. The data hold roughly 400,000 distinct CDR3 sequences, with around 25% observed a single time.

Specimen: blood. The receptor's source is a man aged 45-65 years with Graves' hyperthyroidism. This chain connects TRBV20-1 to TRBJ2-1; D unclear. DNA of the CDR3: TGCAGTGCTAGAGACCAAAAAAGAAGTCTGAGCTCCTACAATGAGCAGTTCTTC. Its protein product is CSARDQKRSLSSYNEQFF.